This TCR beta chain appears in the sequencing data of a study of identical twins. Germline V gene sequence: CDR1 LGHDT, CDR2 YNNKEL (reference sequence). V was cut by 1 base and J by 5 bases, with 5 bases left in between. The length of the CDR3 is 12 residues. This clonotype was observed many times. MiXCR was run by TCRdb on the 5' RACE reads, yielding one entry per CDR3 protein. The sample shows 650,000 to 750,000 distinct CDR3 sequences, roughly 20% of them seen only once. The sample was also reused in another study, on T cells expressing NK-cell markers. That report notes: Sorted T-cell subsets CD3+CD56+NKG2C+, CD3+CD56+NKG2C- and CD3+CD56-NKG2C+ were TCR beta-sequenced. Seven of the eight sequenced donors were classified as HCMV-seropositive, and one was classified as seronegative. For several experiments, T cell sorting was restricted to the alpha-beta TCR population by means of an anti-gamma-delta TCR antibody. As a fraction of CD8+ T cells, dominant NKG2C+ clonotypes reached about 1.0-7.5% in about six donors.

The specimen was PBMCs. This receptor was identified in a young woman in good health. This chain links TRBV3-1 with TRBJ1-1, with D uncertain. CDR3 coding DNA: TGTGCCAGCAGCCAAGGGCGAACTGAAGCTTTCTTT. It yields the protein CASSQGRTEAFF.